The present T cell receptor (beta chain) was sequenced within a study of blood T cell repertoires in COVID-19. In the study overall: Donors in the United States, Italy and Spain gave samples during acute or convalescent COVID-19. The analysed material was cDNA or gDNA that came from T cells, B-cell-depleted T cells, or PBMCs.

Looked up from germline, CDR1 is MDHEN and CDR2 is SYDVKM. Trimming took 3 bases from V and 3 from J, leaving 9 bases between them. The CDR3 is made up of 14 amino acids. As handled by the study authors: Reference gene primer amplification in the assay estimated nucleated cell counts. TCRdb keeps only in-frame clones here, not all; method: immunoSEQ multiplex PCR. The V and J calls and the clone size are those of that table, but D and trimming were determined from the DNA. The sample lists about 160,000 clones; approximately 88% were seen once. This chain joins TRBV28 and TRBJ1-5; no clear D. Sequencing was done on a sample of peripheral blood. The TCR sequence derives from a woman older than 75 with active or convalescent COVID-19. The CDR3 sequence is CASSFPGFNQPQHF. Written as DNA, the CDR3 is TGTGCCAGCAGTTTTCCCGGGTTCAATCAGCCCCAGCATTTT.